This record concerns one T cell receptor beta chain sequence. What antigen it recognizes has not been identified. No much larger clone is present one base from it, and per-base qualities are unavailable. CDR3 length: 13 amino acids, cysteine to phenylalanine. Here the CDR3 DNA is all that survives: 39 bases in frame from base 1. CDR1 KGHSH and CDR2 LQKENI were looked up in the germline V gene. V is cut by 3 bases and J by 4 bases, and the space between the germline ends is 9 bases. Patients with autoimmune disease history or receiving systemic immunosuppression were excluded from the trial. Peripheral blood for TCR sequencing was drawn from every dose cohort at baseline, at cycle 4 day 1 and at cycle 7 day 1. Samples were obtained from an open-label, multicenter, first-in-human phase I dose-escalation trial of ivuxolimab. The trial enrolled adults with locally advanced or metastatic head and neck squamous cell, hepatocellular, melanoma or renal cell carcinoma. Before TCR sequencing, CD4+ T cells and CD8+ T cells from peripheral blood were sorted into separate populations.

This sample is drawn from a study of OX40 agonist ivuxolimab in advanced cancers. The study in broad terms: The costimulatory receptor OX40 (CD134) was targeted by ivuxolimab, a fully human IgG2 agonistic monoclonal antibody. Patients were allowed to have had prior anti-PD-1, anti-PD-L1 or anti-CTLA-4 therapy, and approximately 40% of the dose-escalation patients had been treated with checkpoint inhibitors. Three dose-escalation patients achieved partial responses, one with hepatocellular carcinoma and two with cutaneous melanoma. The paper describes the monotherapy dose-escalation part (N = 52 patients) of the phase I trial of ivuxolimab. Of the roughly 54 dose-escalation patients, hepatocellular carcinoma was present in around 20, melanoma in some 15, renal cell carcinoma in 9 and head and neck cancer in 9. The purpose of peripheral TCRbeta sequencing was to test whether ivuxolimab changed TCR sequence diversity and led to clonal T-cell expansion. Intravenous ivuxolimab was administered to patients every 2 weeks at six dose levels: 0.01, 0.1, 0.3, 1.5, 3 and 10 mg/kg. A male proportion of approximately 83% and a mean age of approximately 62 years, ranging from 23 to 79, were recorded for the dose-escalation cohort. What the work shows at the level of the full study, not this receptor alone: In partial responders in the 0.1-3.0 mg/kg groups, normalized peripheral clonal expansion was found to be among the lowest, especially among CD8+ T cells. The antigen specificity of the clonally expanded peripheral T cells was not determined. Low levels of normalized T-cell clonal expansion were also seen in some patients who did not respond. At doses of 0.1 to 3.0 mg/kg, clonal expansion of both CD4+ and CD8+ T cells in blood was seen between baseline and week 6. After ivuxolimab, expanded clones were on average more numerous among CD8+ T cells than among CD4+ T cells.

Genomic DNA was isolated from the sorted cells so that the TCRbeta CDR3 region could be sequenced. The immunoSEQ Assay was used to sequence the TCRbeta CDR3 regions. The source is immuneACCESS, and TCRdb retained only in-frame sequences with V and J called. Part of the clones is not carried over; for the studies checked, unresolved V genes explain less than half of this, and the remainder is unexplained. The sample table holds about 86,000 clones, of which about 90% were seen once. Clones ranked in the top ten supply 8.7% of the sample. This receptor was obtained from an adult with an advanced solid tumor such as melanoma, head and neck, liver or kidney cancer. Sequenced here: CD4+ or CD8+ T cells sorted from blood, sampled in a trial of the OX40 agonist ivuxolimab. The sequence is built from TRBV18 and TRBJ1-1, and the D gene may be TRBD1, 6 bases matching. The DNA sequence reads TGTGCCAGCTCACCGAGGGGGAGCACTGAAGCTTTCTTT. This translates into CASSPRGSTEAFF.